This T cell receptor (beta chain) emerged from a study of blood T cell repertoires in COVID-19 (dated by TCRdb to the early 2020s). About the investigation overall: Collaborator samples came from the United States, Italy and Spain and covered acute and convalescent phases of COVID-19. The material from the prospective study consisted of cDNA or gDNA derived from T cells, B-cell-depleted T cells, or PBMCs. The samples were drawn from two sources: the first 160 participants of the ongoing ImmuneRACE study, and fewer than 1,500 subjects contributed by 6 global collaborators. A de-identified subject ID, COVID-19 status, age in years and sex were almost always included in the sample metadata. The repertoires were released in a freely available public database meant as a resource for research on the immune response to SARS-CoV-2. Where available, HLA class I and class II types were obtained from metadata supplied by the sample provider rather than from assay-based typing. Subjects who had been exposed to COVID-19, were actively infected with it, or had recovered from it provided the deeply sampled blood TCRbeta repertoires that made up the dataset. The investigation overall reported the following: The quantity of clinical and demographic metadata differed by source and by participant and was supplied without curation.

The CDR3, from cysteine to phenylalanine, totals 12 residues. CDR3 DNA only is kept here, 36 bases in frame from base 1. Deletion took 4 bases off V and 1 base off J, with a span of 6 bases between the germline ends. According to the germline V gene, CDR1 reads SGHRS and CDR2 reads YFSETQ. As concerns this clone: Its antigen has not been determined. Within one base of it there is no much larger clone, and no base qualities were kept.

Whole blood was collected in K2EDTA tubes by collaborating institutions according to the institutions' own protocols. For TCRbeta analysis, collaborators shipped samples in one of three forms: frozen whole blood, isolated PBMCs, or DNA extracted from either of those sample types. The immunoSEQ Assay, a bias-controlled multiplex PCR, was used to amplify TCRbeta CDR3 regions from genomic DNA. The published analysis was carried out like this. Within the assay, amplification of reference gene primers was used to estimate how many nucleated cells each sample contained. To quantify the absolute abundance of each unique TCRbeta CDR3 rearrangement, sequence reads were collapsed and filtered. For each sample, productive Simpson clonality was calculated as the square root of Simpson's diversity index over productive rearrangements. The table was pulled from immuneACCESS by TCRdb, which kept in-frame rearrangements only. Such tables lose some clones; where checked, under half of the loss comes from unresolved V genes, and the rest has no known cause. That table supplies the V and J calls and clone size; D and trimming were determined from the DNA. The table for this sample lists hundreds of thousands of clones; approximately 90% of them were counted only once. Roughly 0.25% of the sample goes to the ten largest clones.

The source is a woman younger than 30 with acute or convalescent COVID-19. The chain is encoded by TRBV5-1 joined to TRBJ2-7, with the D gene call left open. The source material was peripheral blood. The DNA sequence reads TGCGCCAGCAGCGGAGAGTCCTACGAGCAGTACTTC. Its amino acids are CASSGESYEQYF. Here the CDR3 is joined to the reference TRBV5-1 and TRBJ2-7 genes, and the full variable domain is: KAGVTQTPRYLIKTRGQQVTLSCSPISGHRSVSWYQQTPGQGLQFLFEYFSETQRNKGNFPGRFSGRQFSNSRSEMNVSTLELGDSALYLCASSGESYEQYFGPGTRLTVT.